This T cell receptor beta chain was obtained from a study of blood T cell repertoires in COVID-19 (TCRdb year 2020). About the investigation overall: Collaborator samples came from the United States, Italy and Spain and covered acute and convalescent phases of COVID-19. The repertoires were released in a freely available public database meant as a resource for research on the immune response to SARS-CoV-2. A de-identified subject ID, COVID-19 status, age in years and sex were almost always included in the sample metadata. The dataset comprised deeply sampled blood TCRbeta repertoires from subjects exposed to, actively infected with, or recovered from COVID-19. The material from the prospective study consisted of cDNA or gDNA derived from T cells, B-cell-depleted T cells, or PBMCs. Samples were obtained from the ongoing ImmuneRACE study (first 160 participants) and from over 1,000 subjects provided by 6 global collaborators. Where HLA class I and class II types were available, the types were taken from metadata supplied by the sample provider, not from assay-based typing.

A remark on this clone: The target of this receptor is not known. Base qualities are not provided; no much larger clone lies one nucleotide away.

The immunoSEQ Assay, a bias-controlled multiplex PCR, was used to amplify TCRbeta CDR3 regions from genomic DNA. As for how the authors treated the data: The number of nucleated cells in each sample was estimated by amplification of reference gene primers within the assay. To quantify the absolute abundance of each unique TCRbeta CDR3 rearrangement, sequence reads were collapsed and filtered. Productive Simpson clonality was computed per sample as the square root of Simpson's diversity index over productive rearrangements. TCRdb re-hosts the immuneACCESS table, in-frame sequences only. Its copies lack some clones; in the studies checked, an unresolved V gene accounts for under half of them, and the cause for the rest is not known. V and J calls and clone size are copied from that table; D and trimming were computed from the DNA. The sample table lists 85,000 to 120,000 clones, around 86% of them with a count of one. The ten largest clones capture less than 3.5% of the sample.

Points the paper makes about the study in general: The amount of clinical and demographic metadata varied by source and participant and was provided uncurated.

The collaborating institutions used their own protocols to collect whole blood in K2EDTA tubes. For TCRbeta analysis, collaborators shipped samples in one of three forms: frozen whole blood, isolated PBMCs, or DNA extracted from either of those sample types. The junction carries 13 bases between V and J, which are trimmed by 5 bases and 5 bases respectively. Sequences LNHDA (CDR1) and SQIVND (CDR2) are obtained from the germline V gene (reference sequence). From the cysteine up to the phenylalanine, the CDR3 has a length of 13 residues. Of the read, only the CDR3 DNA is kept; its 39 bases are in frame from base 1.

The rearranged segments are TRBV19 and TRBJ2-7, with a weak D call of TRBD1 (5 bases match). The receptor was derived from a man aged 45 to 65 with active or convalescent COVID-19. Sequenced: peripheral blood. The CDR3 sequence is CASSGQGRDEQYF. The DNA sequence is TGTGCCAGTAGTGGCCAGGGTCGCGACGAGCAGTACTTC.